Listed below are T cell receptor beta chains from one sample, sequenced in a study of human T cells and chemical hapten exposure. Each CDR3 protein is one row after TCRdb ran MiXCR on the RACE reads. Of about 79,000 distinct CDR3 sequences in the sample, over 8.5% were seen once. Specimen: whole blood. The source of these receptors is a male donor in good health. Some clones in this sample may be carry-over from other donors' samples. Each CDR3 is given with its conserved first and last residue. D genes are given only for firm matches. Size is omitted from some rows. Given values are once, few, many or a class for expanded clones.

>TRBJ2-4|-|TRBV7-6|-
TGTGCCAGCAGCTTAGAGGCCGCCAGGGGGAGGCTAGCCAAAAACATTCAGTACTTC
CASSLEAARGRLAKNIQYF
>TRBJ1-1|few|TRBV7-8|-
TGTGCCAGCACTGATGGGCCGGTCGGTCGAGTAGTGCGGACAGAGACGAACACTGAAGCTTTCTTT
CASTDGPVGRVVRTETNTEAFF
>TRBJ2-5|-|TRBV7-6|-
TGTGCCAGCAGCACCAGACGGGCCCAAGAGACCCAGTACTTC
CASSTRRAQETQYF
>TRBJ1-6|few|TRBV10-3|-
TGTGCCATCAGTGCTGACATAGGTTCACCCCTCCACTTT
CAISADIGSPLHF
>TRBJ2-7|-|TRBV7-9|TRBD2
TGTGCCAGCAGCTTAATGGGACTAGCGGAGCCCTACGAGCAGTACTTC
CASSLMGLAEPYEQYF
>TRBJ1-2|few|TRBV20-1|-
TGCAGTGCTAGGGCCGACAGGCATGGCTACACCTTC
CSARADRHGYTF
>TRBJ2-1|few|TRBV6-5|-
TGTGCCACCCATCAAGTGTTGGGGGATGAGCAGTTCTTC
CATHQVLGDEQFF
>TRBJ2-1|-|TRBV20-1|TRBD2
TGCAGTGCTAGAGTAATAGCGGGGGGGCCCTCCAGCTCCTACAATGAGCAGTTCTTC
CSARVIAGGPSSSYNEQFF
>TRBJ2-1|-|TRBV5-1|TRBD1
TGCGCCAGCAGGTCACAGGGGGCCTCCTACAATGAGCAGTTCTTC
CASRSQGASYNEQFF
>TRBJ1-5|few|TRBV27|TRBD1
TGTGCCAGCAGTTTATCCCAGGGGGAGGTTCAGCCCCAGCATTTT
CASSLSQGEVQPQHF
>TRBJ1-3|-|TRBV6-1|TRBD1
TGTGCCAGCAGTGACAGACAGGGGGGAAACACCATATATTTT
CASSDRQGGNTIYF
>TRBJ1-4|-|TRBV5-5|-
TGTGCCAGCAGCTCGGACAAGTTGTTCGATGAAAAACTGTTTTTT
CASSSDKLFDEKLFF
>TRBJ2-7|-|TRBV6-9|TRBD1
TGTGCCAGCAAGTCAGGGGACAGCTACGAGCAGTACTTC
CASKSGDSYEQYF
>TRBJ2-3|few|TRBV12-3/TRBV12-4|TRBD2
TGTGCCAGCAGTTATAGCCTAGCGGAGTCCACAGATACGCAGTATTTT
CASSYSLAESTDTQYF
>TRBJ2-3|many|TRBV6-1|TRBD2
TGTGCCAGCAGTGAGGTAGCGGGAGATACAGATACGCAGTATTTT
CASSEVAGDTDTQYF
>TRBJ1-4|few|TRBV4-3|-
TGCGCCAGCAGCCATCTCCGGGACCCTAATGAAAAACTGTTTTTT
CASSHLRDPNEKLFF
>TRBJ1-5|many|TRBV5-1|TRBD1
TGCGCCAGCAGCTTGGAAGGGGGCGATCAGCCCCAGCATTTT
CASSLEGGDQPQHF
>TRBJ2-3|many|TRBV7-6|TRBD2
TGTGCCAGCAGCTCTAGCGGGAGGACAGATACGCAGTATTTT
CASSSSGRTDTQYF
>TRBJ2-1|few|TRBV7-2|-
TGTGCCAGCAGCGAGGGACGCCTCAATGAGCAGTTCTTC
CASSEGRLNEQFF
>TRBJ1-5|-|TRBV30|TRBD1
TGTGCCTGGAGCGCGGGGACAGCGCTTGGCAATCAGCCCCAGCATTTT
CAWSAGTALGNQPQHF
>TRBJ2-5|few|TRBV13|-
TGTGCCAGCAGCTTAGTTACAACTGGAGAGACCCAGTACTTC
CASSLVTTGETQYF
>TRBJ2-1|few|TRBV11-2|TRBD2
TGTGCCAGCAGCTTAGGGGCGGGGGGGCCCTACAATGAGCAGTTCTTC
CASSLGAGGPYNEQFF
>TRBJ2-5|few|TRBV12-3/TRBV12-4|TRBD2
TGTGCCAGCAGTTTACCGAGACTAGCGGGAGGTCAAGAGACCCAGTACTTC
CASSLPRLAGGQETQYF
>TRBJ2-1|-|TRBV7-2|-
TGTGCCAGCAGCCCCCGAGACGGGGGCCCCCTTATGAATGAGCAGTTCTTC
CASSPRDGGPLMNEQFF
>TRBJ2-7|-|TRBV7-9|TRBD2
TGTGCCAGCAGCTCCTCTAGCGGGGGGCCTGCTGGCGAGCAGTACTTC
CASSSSSGGPAGEQYF
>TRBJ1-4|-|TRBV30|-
TGTGCCTGGAGTAGGAGGAGATCTAATGAAAAACTGTTTTTT
CAWSRRRSNEKLFF
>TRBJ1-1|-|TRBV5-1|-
TGCGCCAGCAGCTTCCAGGGTCGAGGGACTGAAGCTTTCTTT
CASSFQGRGTEAFF
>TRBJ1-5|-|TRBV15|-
TGTGCCACCAGCCATGACAGCTTAGATCAGCCCCAGCATTTT
CATSHDSLDQPQHF
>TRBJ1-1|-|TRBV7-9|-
TGTGCCAGCAGCCTTCAGGACAGTGAAGCTTTCTTT
CASSLQDSEAFF
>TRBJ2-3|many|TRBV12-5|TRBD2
TGTGCTAGTGGTCCCGGAGGTAGCGGGGGTTACACAGATACGCAGTATTTT
CASGPGGSGGYTDTQYF
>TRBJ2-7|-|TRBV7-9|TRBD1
TGTGCCAGCAGCTCACAGGGGGCTAATTACGAGCAGTACTTC
CASSSQGANYEQYF
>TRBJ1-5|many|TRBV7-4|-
TGTGCCAGCAGCTCGACACCGTATAGCAATCAGCCCCAGCATTTT
CASSSTPYSNQPQHF
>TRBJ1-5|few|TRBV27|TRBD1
TGTGCCAGCAGTTTAGGACAGGTTGGCAATCAGCCCCAGCATTTT
CASSLGQVGNQPQHF
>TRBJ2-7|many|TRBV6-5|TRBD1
TGTGCCAGCAGCTGGACAGGGCGCGAGCAGTACTTC
CASSWTGREQYF
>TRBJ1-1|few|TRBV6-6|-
TGTGCCAGCAGTTACGCCGACAGGCGTGGTACTGAAGCTTTCTTT
CASSYADRRGTEAFF